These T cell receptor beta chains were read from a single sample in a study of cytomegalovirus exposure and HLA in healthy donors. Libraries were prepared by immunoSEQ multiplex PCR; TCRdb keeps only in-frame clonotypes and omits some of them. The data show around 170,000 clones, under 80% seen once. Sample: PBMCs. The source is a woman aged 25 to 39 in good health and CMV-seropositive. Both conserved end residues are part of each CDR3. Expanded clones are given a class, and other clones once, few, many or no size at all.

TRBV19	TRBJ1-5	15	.	CASSIWGNRDQPQHF
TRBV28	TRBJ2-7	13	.	CASSSRQWFEQYF
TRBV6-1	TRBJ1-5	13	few	CAWSTGIGQPQHF
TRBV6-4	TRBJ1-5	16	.	CASSPTGGEMDQPQHF
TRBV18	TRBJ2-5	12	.	CASSPLQETQYF
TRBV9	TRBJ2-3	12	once	CASSGGPDTQYF
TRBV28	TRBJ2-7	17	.	CASSLRASGQIQYEQYF
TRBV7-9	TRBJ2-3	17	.	CASSPPAGAGGLYTQYF
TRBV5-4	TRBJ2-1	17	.	CASSGDQGAVSYNEQFF
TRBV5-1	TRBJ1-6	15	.	CASSPIGQGQSPLHF
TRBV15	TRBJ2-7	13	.	CATSSGTGAEQYF
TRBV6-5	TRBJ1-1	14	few	CASSSQGRNTEAFF
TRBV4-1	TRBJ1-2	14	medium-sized	CASSQDIWTAGYTF
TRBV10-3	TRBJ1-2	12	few	CAITEGNYGYTF
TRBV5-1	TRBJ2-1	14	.	CASSLRGGDNEQFF
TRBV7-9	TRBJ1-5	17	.	CASSLALQGGSNQPQHF
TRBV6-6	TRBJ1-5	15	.	CASSRDRVSNQPQHF
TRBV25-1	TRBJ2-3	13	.	CASKVGVGDTQYF
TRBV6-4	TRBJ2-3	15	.	CASSPGQGAADTQYF
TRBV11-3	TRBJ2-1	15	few	CASSESGGVTNEQFF
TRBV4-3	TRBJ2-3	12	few	CASGGARGTQYF
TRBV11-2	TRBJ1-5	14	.	CASSLSGGLQPQHF
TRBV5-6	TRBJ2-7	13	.	CASSFDSSYEQYF
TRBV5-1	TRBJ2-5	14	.	CASSLGGQGETQYF
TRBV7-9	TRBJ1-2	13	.	CASSPRTGWGYTF
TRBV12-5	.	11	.	CASGYAYEQYF
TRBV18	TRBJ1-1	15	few	CASSPSRASDTEAFF
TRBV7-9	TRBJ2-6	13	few	CSSSYTGANVLTF
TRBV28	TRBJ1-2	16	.	CASIMGDRALGYGYTF
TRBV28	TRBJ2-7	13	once	CASTTGVTYEQYF
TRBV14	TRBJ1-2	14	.	CASSPRRTGNGYTF
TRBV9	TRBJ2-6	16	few	CASSVVTGSGANVLTF
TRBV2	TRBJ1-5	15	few	CASSEGRVRNQPQHF
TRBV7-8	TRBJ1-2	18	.	CASSLVGGAGGRVYGYTF
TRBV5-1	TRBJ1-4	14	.	CASSPDRPLEKLFF
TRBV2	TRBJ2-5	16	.	CASSPTSARVRETQYF
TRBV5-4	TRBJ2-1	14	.	CASSLGLAGDEQFF
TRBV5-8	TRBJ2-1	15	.	CASSLAGGAFDEQFF
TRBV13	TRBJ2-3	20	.	CASSATTDLIAGGRSDTQYF
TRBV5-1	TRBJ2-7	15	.	CASSSDRGGNHEQYF
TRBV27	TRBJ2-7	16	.	CASSPRPQGVKYEQYF
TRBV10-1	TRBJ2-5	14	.	CASSEGTMGETQYF
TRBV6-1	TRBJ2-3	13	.	CASSEGPTDTQYF
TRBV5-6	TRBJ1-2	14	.	CASSQDGRGPGYTF
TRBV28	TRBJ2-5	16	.	CASSLFLGRAQETQYF
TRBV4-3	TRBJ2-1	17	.	CASSQEVSGGLANEQFF